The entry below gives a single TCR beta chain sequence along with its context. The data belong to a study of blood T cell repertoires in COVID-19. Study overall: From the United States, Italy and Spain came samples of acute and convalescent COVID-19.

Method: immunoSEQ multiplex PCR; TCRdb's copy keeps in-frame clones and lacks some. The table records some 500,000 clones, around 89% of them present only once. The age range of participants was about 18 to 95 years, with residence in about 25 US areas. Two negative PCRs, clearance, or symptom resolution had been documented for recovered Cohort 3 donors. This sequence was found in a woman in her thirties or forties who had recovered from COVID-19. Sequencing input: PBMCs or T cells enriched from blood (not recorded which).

The chain's CDR3 is CASSVGTVVGEQYF. CDR3 nucleotide sequence: TGTGCCAGCAGCGTAGGGACAGTGGTTGGGGAGCAGTACTTC. The V gene is TRBV9, the J gene TRBJ2-7, with D tentatively TRBD1 (6 bases). Germline CDR1 SGDLS, CDR2 YYNGEE. This CDR3 has 14 residues. Between the trimmed V and J ends, which lost 0 bases and 7 bases, there was a span of 14 bases.